This entry concerns a single T cell receptor beta chain. Its antigen remains unidentified. As to treatment: approximately 9-day PBMC culture with coronavirus spike peptide pools or control peptides (ViraFEST assay). Oncomine TCR Beta short-read sequencing was applied to DNA from cultured CD4+ T cells. TCRdb re-derived calls from the PCR reads in MiXCR, one entry per CDR3 protein. Of around 8,100 distinct CDR3 sequences listed, about two thirds are singletons. The sample originates from a study of vaccination and CD4 T cells after COVID-19. Study information: Convalescent patients were SARS-CoV-2 positive by nasal swab PCR; fewer than 10 mild, one severe. Between diagnosis and the drawing of post-COVID samples lay a median roughly 100 days (range 35 to 161). Overlapping spike peptides from SARS-CoV-2, HCoV-NL63, HCoV-OC43 and HCoV-229E served to stimulate the cells. Findings and limits, study-wide: The researchers studied relatively few convalescent patients and omitted early post-infection timepoints.

In germline, CDR1 is SGHVS, CDR2 FQNEAQ. Between the trimmed V and J ends, which lost 6 bases and 1 base, there was a span of 12 bases. The CDR3 sequence is 14 residues long. The material sequenced was cultured CD4+ T cells from blood, taken after SARS-CoV-2 vaccination. This clonotype was sampled from a human donor with COVID-19. V and J are TRBV7-8 and TRBJ1-1, with TRBD1 as a possible D gene (5 bases). CDR3: CASSLRVPNTEAFF. Written as DNA, the CDR3 is TGTGCCAGCAGTCTCAGGGTACCGAACACTGAAGCTTTCTTT. Full variable domain (rest looked up from reference TRBV7-8 and TRBJ1-1): GAGVSQSPRYKVAKRGQDVALRCDPISGHVSLFWYQQALGQGPEFLTYFQNEAQLDKSGLPSDRFFAERPEGSVSTLKIQRTQQEDSAVYLCASSLRVPNTEAFFGQGTRLTVV.